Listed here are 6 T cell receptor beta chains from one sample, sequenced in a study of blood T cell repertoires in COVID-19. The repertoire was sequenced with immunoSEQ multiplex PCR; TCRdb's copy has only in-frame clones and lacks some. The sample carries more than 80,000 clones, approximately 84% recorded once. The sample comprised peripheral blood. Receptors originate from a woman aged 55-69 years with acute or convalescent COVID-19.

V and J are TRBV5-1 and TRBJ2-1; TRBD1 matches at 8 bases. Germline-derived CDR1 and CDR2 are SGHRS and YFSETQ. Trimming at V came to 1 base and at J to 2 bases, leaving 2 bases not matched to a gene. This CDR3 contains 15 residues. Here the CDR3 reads CASSLTTGAYNEQFF. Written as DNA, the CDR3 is TGCGCCAGCAGCTTGACGACAGGGGCCTACAATGAGCAGTTCTTC.

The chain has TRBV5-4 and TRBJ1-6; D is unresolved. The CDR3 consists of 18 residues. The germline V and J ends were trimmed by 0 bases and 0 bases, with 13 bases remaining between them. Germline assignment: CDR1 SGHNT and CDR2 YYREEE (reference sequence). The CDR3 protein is CASSLAVARSSYNSPLHF. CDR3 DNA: TGTGCCAGCAGCTTGGCCGTAGCACGGAGCTCCTATAATTCACCCCTCCACTTT.

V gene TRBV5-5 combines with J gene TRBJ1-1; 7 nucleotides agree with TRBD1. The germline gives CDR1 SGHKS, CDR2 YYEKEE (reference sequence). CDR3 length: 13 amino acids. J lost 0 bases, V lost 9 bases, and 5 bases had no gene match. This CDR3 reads CATNRGLNTEAFF. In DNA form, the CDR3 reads TGTGCCACAAACAGGGGATTGAACACTGAAGCTTTCTTT.

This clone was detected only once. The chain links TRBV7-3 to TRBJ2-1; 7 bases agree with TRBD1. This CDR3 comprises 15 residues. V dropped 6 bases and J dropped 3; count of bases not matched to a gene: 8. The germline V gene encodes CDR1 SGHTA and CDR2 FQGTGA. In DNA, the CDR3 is TGTGCCAGCAGTTTGACCGGGACAGACTACAATGAGCAGTTCTTC. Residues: CASSLTGTDYNEQFF. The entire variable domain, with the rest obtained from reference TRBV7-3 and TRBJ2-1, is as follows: GAGVSQTPSNKVTEKGKYVELRCDPISGHTALYWYRQSLGQGPEFLIYFQGTGAADDSGLPNDRFFAVRPEGSVSTLKIQRTERGDSAVYLCASSLTGTDYNEQFFGPGTRLTVL.

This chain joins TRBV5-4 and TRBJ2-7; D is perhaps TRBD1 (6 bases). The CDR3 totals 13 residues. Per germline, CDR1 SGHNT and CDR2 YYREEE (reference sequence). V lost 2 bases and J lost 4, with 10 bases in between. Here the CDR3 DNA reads TGTGCCAGCAGCTTACCACAGGGATACGAGCAGTACTTC. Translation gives CASSLPQGYEQYF.

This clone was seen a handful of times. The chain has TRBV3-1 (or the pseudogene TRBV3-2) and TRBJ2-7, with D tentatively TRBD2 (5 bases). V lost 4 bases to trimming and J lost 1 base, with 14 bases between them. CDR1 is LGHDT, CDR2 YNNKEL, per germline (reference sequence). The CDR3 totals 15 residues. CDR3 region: CASSRLAPGSYEQYF. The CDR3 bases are TGTGCCAGCAGCCGCCTGGCCCCGGGATCCTACGAGCAGTACTTC.